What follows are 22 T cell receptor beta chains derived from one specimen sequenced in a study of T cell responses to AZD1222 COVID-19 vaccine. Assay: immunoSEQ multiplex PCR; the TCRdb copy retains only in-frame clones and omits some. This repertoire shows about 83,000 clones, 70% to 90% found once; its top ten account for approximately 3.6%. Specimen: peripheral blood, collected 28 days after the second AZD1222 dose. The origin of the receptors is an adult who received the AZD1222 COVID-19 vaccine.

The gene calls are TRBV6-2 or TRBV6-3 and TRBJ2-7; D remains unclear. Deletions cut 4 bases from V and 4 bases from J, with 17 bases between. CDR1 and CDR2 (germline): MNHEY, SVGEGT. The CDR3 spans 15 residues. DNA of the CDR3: TGTGCCAGCAGTTCCGTCGTAGCAGCCGCTTACGAGCAGTACTTC. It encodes CASSSVVAAAYEQYF.

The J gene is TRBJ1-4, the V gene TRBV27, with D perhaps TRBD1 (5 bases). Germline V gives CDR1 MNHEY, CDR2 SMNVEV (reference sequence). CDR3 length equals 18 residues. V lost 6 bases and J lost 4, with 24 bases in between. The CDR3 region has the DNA TGTGCCAGCAGACCTGCCAGGGACGGCCATCGCTTTAATGAAAAACTGTTTTTT. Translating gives CASRPARDGHRFNEKLFF.

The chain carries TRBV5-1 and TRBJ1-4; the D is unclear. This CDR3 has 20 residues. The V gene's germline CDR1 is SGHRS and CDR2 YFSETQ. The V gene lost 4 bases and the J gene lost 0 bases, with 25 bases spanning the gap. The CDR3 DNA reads TGCGCCAGCAGCATCCGACCTACCCTGGCAACCATGGCAACTAATGAAAAACTGTTTTTT. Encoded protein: CASSIRPTLATMATNEKLFF.

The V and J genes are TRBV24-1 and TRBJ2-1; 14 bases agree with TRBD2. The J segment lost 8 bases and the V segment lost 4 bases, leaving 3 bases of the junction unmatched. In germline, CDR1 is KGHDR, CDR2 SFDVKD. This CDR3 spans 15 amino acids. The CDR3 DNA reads TGTGCCACCAGTGAGCTGACTAGCGGGAGGGATGAGCAGTTCTTC. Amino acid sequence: CATSELTSGRDEQFF.

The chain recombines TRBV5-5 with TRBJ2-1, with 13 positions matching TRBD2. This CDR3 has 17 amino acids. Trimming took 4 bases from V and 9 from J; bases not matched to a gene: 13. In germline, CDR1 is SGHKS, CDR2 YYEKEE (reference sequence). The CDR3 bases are TGTGCCAGCAGCCTGACTAGCGGGAGGCCCTTGGAGCGTGAGCAGTTCTTC. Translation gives CASSLTSGRPLEREQFF.

The CDR3 reads CASSPAGAYEQYF. The CDR3 bases are TGTGCCAGCAGCCCGGCGGGGGCCTACGAGCAGTACTTC. The rearrangement uses TRBV12-3 or TRBV12-4 and TRBJ2-7; 7 bases match TRBD2. The CDR3 is 13 amino acids. V gave up 6 bases and J gave up 2 bases; unmatched junction bases: 4.

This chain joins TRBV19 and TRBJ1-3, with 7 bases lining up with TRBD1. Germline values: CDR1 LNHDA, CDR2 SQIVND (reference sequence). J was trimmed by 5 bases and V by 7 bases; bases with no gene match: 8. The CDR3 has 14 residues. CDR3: CASIERGQRNTIYF. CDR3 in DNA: TGTGCCAGTATCGAGAGGGGGCAACGAAACACCATATATTTT. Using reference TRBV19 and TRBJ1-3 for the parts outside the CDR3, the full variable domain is DGGITQSPKYLFRKEGQNVTLSCEQNLNHDAMYWYRQDPGQGLRLIYYSQIVNDFQKGDIAEGYSVSREKKESFPLTVTSAQKNPTAFYLCASIERGQRNTIYFGEGSWLTVV.

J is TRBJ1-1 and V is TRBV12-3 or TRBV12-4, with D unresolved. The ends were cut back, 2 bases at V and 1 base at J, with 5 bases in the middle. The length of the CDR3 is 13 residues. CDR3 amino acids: CASSLTENTEAFF. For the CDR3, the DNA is TGTGCCAGCAGTTTAACGGAGAACACTGAAGCTTTCTTT.

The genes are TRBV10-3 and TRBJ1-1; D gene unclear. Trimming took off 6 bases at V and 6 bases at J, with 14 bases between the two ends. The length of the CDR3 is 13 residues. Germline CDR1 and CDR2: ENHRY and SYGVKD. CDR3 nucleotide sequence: TGTGCCATCAGGAAGTCCGAGGGTGCTGAAGCTTTCTTT. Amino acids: CAIRKSEGAEAFF.

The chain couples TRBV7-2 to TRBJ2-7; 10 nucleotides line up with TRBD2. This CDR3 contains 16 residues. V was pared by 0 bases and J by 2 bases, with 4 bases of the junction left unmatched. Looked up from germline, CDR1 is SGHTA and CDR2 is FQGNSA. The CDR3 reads CASSLAASGGTYEQYF. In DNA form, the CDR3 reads TGTGCCAGCAGCTTAGCGGCTAGCGGGGGTACCTACGAGCAGTACTTC. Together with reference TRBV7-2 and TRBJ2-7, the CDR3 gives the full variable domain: GAGVSQSPSNKVTEKGKDVELRCDPISGHTALYWYRQSLGQGLEFLIYFQGNSAPDKSGLPSDRFSAERTGGSVSTLTIQRTQQEDSAVYLCASSLAASGGTYEQYFGPGTRLTVT.

The CDR3 DNA is TGTGCCAGTAATACAGGGGGCGCGGACTATGGCTACACCTTC. Residues: CASNTGGADYGYTF. This chain connects TRBV19 to TRBJ1-2; 9 nucleotides line up with TRBD1. The CDR3 contains 14 residues. Germline V gives CDR1 LNHDA, CDR2 SQIVND (reference sequence). The V segment lost 7 bases and the J segment 3 bases; nucleotides outside the gene matches: 6.

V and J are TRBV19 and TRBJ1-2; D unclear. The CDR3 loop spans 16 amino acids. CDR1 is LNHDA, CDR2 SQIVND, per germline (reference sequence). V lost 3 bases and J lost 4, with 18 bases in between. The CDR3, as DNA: TGTGCCAGTAGTATTGGGCAAATGCGTCAAATCTATGGCTACACCTTC. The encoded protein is CASSIGQMRQIYGYTF. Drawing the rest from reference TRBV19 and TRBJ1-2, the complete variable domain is DGGITQSPKYLFRKEGQNVTLSCEQNLNHDAMYWYRQDPGQGLRLIYYSQIVNDFQKGDIAEGYSVSREKKESFPLTVTSAQKNPTAFYLCASSIGQMRQIYGYTFGSGTRLTVV.

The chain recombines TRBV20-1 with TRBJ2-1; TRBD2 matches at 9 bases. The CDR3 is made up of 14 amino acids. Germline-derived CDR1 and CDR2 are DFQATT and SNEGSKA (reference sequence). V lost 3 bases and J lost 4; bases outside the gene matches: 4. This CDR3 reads CSASASGAYNEQFF. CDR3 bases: TGCAGTGCTAGTGCTAGCGGGGCTTACAATGAGCAGTTCTTC.

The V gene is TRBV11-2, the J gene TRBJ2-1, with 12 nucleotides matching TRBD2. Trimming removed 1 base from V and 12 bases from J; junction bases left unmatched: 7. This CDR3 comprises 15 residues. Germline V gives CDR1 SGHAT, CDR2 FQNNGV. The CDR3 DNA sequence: TGTGCCAGCAGCTTAGGGACTAGCGGGGTTGTGGGGCAGTTCTTC. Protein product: CASSLGTSGVVGQFF.

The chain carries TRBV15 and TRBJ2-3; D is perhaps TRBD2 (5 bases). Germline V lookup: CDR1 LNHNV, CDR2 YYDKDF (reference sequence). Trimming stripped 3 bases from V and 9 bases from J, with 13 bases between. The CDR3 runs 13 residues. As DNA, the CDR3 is TGTGCCACCAGCAGGGAACCGGGGTTCACGCAGTATTTT. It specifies CATSREPGFTQYF.

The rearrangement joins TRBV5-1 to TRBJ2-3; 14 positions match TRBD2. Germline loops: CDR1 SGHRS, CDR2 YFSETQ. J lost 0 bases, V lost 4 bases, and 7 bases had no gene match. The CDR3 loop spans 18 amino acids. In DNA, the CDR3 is TGCGCCAGCAGCAAGGGGACTAGCGGGGGCAGGAGCACAGATACGCAGTATTTT. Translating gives CASSKGTSGGRSTDTQYF.

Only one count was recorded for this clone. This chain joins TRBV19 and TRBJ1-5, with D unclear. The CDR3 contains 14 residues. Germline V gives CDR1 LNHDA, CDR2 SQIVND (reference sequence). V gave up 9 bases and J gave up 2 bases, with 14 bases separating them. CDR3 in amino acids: CASRREGGNQPQHF. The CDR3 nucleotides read TGTGCCAGCCGACGGGAGGGTGGCAATCAGCCCCAGCATTTT.

DNA of the CDR3: TGCAGCGTTCTCCGGTCAAAACTGCGGGGGTGGGTCTATGGCTACACCTTC. Translation gives CSVLRSKLRGWVYGYTF. The chain uses TRBV29-1 and TRBJ1-2; a weak D match, TRBD1 (5 bases). From germline, CDR1 is SQVTM and CDR2 ANQGSEA. This CDR3 has 17 residues. Trimming removed 5 bases from V and 4 bases from J, with 26 bases in between.

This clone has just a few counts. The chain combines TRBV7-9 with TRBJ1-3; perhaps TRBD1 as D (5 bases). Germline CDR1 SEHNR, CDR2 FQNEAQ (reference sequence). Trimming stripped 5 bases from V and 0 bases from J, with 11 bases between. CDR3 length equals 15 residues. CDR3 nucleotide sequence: TGTGCCAGCAGCCTTAGGGGTGACTCTGGAAACACCATATATTTT. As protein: CASSLRGDSGNTIYF.

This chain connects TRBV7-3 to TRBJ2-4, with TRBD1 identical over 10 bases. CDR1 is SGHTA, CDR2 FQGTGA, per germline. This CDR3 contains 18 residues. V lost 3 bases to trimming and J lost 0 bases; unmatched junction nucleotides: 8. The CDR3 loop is CASSLTGGDPQAKNIQYF. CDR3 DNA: TGTGCCAGCAGCTTGACAGGGGGCGATCCACAAGCCAAAAACATTCAGTACTTC.

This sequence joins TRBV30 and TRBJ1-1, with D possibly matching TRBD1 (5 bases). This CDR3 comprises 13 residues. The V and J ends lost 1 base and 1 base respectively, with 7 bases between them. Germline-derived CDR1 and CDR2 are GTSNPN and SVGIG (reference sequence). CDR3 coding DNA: TGTGCCTGGAGTGCAACAGGGAACACTGAAGCTTTCTTT. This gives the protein CAWSATGNTEAFF.

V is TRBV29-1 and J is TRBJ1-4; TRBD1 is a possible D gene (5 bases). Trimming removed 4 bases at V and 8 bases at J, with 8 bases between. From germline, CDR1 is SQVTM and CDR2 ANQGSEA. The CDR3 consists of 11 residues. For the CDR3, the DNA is TGCAGCGTTGCCAGGGACGAAAAACTGTTTTTT. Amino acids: CSVARDEKLFF.